This T cell receptor beta chain emerged from a study of blood T cells in healthy people across ages. Together with a sample-barcoded 5' primer, a J-beta primer mix was included in a second PCR lasting roughly 7 to 11 cycles. Each TCR beta cDNA got a 12-nucleotide random molecular identifier. Using its own MiXCR run on the 5' RACE reads, TCRdb lists one record per CDR3 protein. The sample has about 730,000 distinct CDR3 sequences, roughly 43% seen once. There are many counts of this clonotype. Its antigen is still unknown. Germline trimming cut 5 bases from V and 5 bases from J; bases unmatched to any gene: 9. The CDR3 totals 15 residues. Notes on the study in general: A roughly linear fall in TCR beta diversity per million T cells was seen with increasing age.

The amount of total RNA extracted per sample was at least 5.5 micrograms. This chain joins TRBV12-3 or TRBV12-4 and TRBJ2-1; 7 nucleotides align to TRBD1. The sequenced sample consisted of blood. The clonotype comes from a woman aged 55-69 years in good health. CDR3 residues: CASSTVQGSNNEQFF. CDR3 DNA sequence: TGTGCCAGCAGTACGGTACAGGGGTCCAACAATGAGCAGTTCTTC.